The 12 T cell receptor beta chains below all came from one sample that was sequenced in a study of cytomegalovirus exposure and HLA in healthy donors. Use of 60 Vbeta and 13 Jbeta primers characterized the PCR. Libraries were prepared by immunoSEQ multiplex PCR; TCRdb keeps only in-frame clonotypes and omits some of them. The sample lists under 150,000 clones; over 60% were seen once. Input material: PBMCs. All receptors come from a middle-aged man in good health and CMV-seronegative.

This rearrangement joins TRBV5-1 to TRBJ2-7, with 8 nucleotides matching TRBD1. Per germline, CDR1 SGHRS and CDR2 YFSETQ. This CDR3 has 15 amino acids. With V trimmed by 2 bases and J by 0 bases, 4 bases remained unmatched. The CDR3 nucleotides are TGCGCCAGCAGCTTAAGACAGGGGTCCTCCTACGAGCAGTACTTC. Its translation is CASSLRQGSSYEQYF.

The rearrangement uses TRBV5-1 and TRBJ1-6, with D possibly matching TRBD1 (6 bases). V was shortened by 3 bases and J by 5 bases, with 21 bases between the two germline ends. This CDR3 comprises 18 residues. The germline V gene encodes CDR1 SGHRS and CDR2 YFSETQ. DNA of the CDR3: TGCGCCAGCAGCTCACTCCCGGGGGGCCCCTATAATAATTCACCCCTCCACTTT. Protein product: CASSSLPGGPYNNSPLHF.

The genes are TRBV27 and TRBJ2-5; 7 nucleotides match TRBD1. Trimming took 2 bases from V and 4 from J; bases not matched to a gene: 4. This CDR3 has 14 amino acids. CDR1 is MNHEY, CDR2 SMNVEV, per germline (reference sequence). The CDR3, as DNA: TGTGCCAGCAGTTTACGACAGGGTGGAGAGACCCAGTACTTC. Protein product: CASSLRQGGETQYF.

This chain links TRBV19 with TRBJ1-5; D might be TRBD1 (5 bases). The germline CDR1 and CDR2 sequences are LNHDA and SQIVND (reference sequence). CDR3 length: 14 residues. V dropped 5 bases and J dropped 2 bases, with 10 bases sitting between them. The CDR3 here is CASSPRGGNQPQHF. CDR3 coding DNA: TGTGCCAGTAGTCCCCGGGGGGGCAATCAGCCCCAGCATTTT.

This clone was counted only a few times. This chain links TRBV7-9 with TRBJ2-3; D unclear. Between the trimmed V and J ends, which lost 5 bases and 1 base, there was a span of 4 bases. The CDR3 totals 12 residues. Germline V lookup: CDR1 SEHNR, CDR2 FQNEAQ (reference sequence). The CDR3 protein is CASSPGTDTQYF. The DNA for the CDR3 is TGTGCCAGCAGCCCTGGCACAGATACGCAGTATTTT.

The chain is built from TRBV19 and TRBJ1-2; 9 positions match TRBD1. Germline CDR1 and CDR2: LNHDA and SQIVND (reference sequence). The CDR3 consists of 15 residues. The junction had 18 bases not matched to a gene; V was cut back by 11 bases and J by 8 bases. CDR3 sequence reads: CACLSRTGDDWGYTF. The CDR3 DNA reads TGTGCCTGTCTCTCGCGGACAGGGGACGATTGGGGCTACACCTTC.

This clone occurred a few times. The chain is built from TRBV5-1 and TRBJ1-2; TRBD1 aligns across 9 bases. The junction had 9 bases not matched to a gene; V was cut back by 1 base and J by 8 bases. The CDR3 contains 15 residues. Looked up from germline, CDR1 is SGHRS and CDR2 is YFSETQ. Here the CDR3 reads CASSLYRTGDRGYTF. CDR3 sequence (DNA): TGCGCCAGCAGCTTGTACCGGACAGGGGACCGAGGCTACACCTTC.

This clone occurred once. For the CDR3, the DNA is TGTGCCAGCAGCCACCCGGGACAGTACACCGGGGAGCTGTTTTTT. Translation: CASSHPGQYTGELFF. The chain is built from TRBV6-6 and TRBJ2-2, with 7 bases aligning to TRBD1. The CDR3 has 15 residues. V lost 6 bases to trimming and J lost 3 bases; unmatched junction nucleotides: 7. In germline, CDR1 is MNHNY, CDR2 SVGAGI (reference sequence).

The count of this clone is one. The chain is built from TRBV11-3 and TRBJ1-1; D unresolved. Germline CDR1 reads SGHNT; CDR2 reads YENEEA. V lost 3 bases, J lost 3 bases, and 8 bases lay in between. CDR3 length: 13 amino acids. The CDR3 DNA follows: TGTGCCAGCAGCTTGGTCCGGGACACTGAAGCTTTCTTT. It translates to CASSLVRDTEAFF.

The chain couples TRBV9 to TRBJ1-2; 7 nucleotides agree with TRBD1. Germline V gene sequence: CDR1 SGDLS, CDR2 YYNGEE. The J segment lost 8 bases and the V segment lost 8 bases, leaving 9 bases of the junction unmatched. The length of the CDR3 is 12 residues. The CDR3 loop is CASLDRADGYTF. The CDR3 coding sequence is TGTGCCAGTCTCGACAGGGCTGACGGCTACACCTTC.

V usage is TRBV27 and J usage is TRBJ2-1; 7 positions agree with TRBD2. CDR3 size: 17 residues. The trim removed 1 base at V and 4 bases at J, leaving 10 bases unmatched. Germline V gives CDR1 MNHEY, CDR2 SMNVEV (reference sequence). The DNA of the CDR3 is TGTGCCAGCAGTTTATTTTTTACTAGCGTGGGTTACAATGAGCAGTTCTTC. Its protein is CASSLFFTSVGYNEQFF.

This clone has just a few counts. This chain uses TRBV29-1 with TRBJ2-1; 9 nucleotides line up with TRBD1. The CDR3 spans 14 residues. Per the germline V gene, CDR1 is SQVTM and CDR2 is ANQGSEA. J gave up 2 bases and V 5 bases, and 4 bases lay outside the gene matches. The chain's CDR3 is CSVWGQGTYNEQFF. The CDR3 coding sequence is TGCAGCGTTTGGGGACAGGGAACCTACAATGAGCAGTTCTTC.